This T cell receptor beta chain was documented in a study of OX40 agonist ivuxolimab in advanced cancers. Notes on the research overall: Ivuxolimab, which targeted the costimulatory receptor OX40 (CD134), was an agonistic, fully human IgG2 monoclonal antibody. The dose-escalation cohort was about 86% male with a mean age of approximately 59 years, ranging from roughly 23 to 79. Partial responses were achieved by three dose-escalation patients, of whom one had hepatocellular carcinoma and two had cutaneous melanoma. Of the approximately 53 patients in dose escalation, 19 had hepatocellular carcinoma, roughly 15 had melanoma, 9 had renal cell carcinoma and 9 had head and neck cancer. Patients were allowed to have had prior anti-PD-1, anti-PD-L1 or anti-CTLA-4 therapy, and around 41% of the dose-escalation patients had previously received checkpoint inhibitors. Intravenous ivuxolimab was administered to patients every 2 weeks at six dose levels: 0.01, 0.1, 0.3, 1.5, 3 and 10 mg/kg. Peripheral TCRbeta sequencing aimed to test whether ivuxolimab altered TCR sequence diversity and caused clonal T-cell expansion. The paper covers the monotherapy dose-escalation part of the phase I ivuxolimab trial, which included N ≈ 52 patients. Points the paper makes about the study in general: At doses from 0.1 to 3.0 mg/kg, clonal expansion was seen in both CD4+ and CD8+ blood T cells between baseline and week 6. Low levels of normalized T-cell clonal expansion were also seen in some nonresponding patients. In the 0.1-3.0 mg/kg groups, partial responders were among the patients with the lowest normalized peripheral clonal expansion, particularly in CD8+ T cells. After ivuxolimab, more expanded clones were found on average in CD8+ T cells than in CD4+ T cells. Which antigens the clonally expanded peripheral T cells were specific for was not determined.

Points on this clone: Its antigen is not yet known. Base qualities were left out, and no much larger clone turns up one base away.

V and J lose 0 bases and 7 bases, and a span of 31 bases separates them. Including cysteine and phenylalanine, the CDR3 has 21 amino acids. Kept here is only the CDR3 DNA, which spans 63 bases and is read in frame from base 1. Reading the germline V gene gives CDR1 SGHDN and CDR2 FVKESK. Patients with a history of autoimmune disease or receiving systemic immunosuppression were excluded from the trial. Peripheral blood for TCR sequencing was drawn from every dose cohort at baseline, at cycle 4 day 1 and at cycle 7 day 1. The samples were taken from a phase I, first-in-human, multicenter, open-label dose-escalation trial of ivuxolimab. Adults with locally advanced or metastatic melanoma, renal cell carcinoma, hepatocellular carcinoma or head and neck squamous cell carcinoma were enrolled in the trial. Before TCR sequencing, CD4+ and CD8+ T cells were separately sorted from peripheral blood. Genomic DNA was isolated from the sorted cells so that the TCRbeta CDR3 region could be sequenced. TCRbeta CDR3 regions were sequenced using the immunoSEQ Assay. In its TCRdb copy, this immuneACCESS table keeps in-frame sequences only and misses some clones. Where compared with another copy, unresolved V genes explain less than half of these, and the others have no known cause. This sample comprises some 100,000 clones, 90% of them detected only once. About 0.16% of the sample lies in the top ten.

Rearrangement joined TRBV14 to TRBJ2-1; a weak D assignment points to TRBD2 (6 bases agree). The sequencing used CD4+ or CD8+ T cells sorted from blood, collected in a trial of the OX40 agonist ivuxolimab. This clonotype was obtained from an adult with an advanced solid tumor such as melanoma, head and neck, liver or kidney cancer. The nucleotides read TGTGCCAGCAGCCAAGAAGTCCTAGCGAGAGGGATACTACCCCTCTATAATGAGCAGTTCTTC. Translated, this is CASSQEVLARGILPLYNEQFF.